The 3 T cell receptor beta chains given below trace back to one sample, sequenced in a study of technical replicates of blood from a few donors. Assay used: immunoSEQ multiplex PCR; TCRdb lists only in-frame clones, some missing. This sample yields tens of thousands of clones, of which about 95% are seen a single time; approximately 0.35% belongs to the top ten. Source material: T cells isolated from PBMCs. These receptors were taken from a human donor in good health.

The chain is built from TRBV18 and TRBJ2-3; 8 bases are shared with TRBD1. The germline V gene has CDR1 KGHSH and CDR2 LQKENI. The CDR3 loop spans 16 amino acids. V lost 0 bases to trimming and J lost 4 bases; unmatched junction nucleotides: 6. CDR3 amino acids: CASSPPSGGRSDTQYF. The DNA of the CDR3 is TGTGCCAGCTCACCACCGTCAGGGGGCAGGTCAGATACGCAGTATTTT.

This clone has just a few counts. This chain joins TRBV2 and TRBJ1-1, with a tentative D call TRBD1 (6 bases). The germline V and J ends were trimmed by 11 bases and 8 bases, with 15 bases remaining between them. Per germline, CDR1 SNHLY and CDR2 FYNNEI. This CDR3 region has 11 residues. CDR3 sequence: CAVHRAREAFF. Written as DNA, the CDR3 is TGTGCCGTCCACAGGGCGAGAGAAGCTTTCTTT. Variable domain in full (rest from reference TRBV2 and TRBJ1-1): EPEVTQTPSHQVTQMGQEVILRCVPISNHLYFYWYRQILGQKVEFLVSFYNNEISEKSEIFDDQFSVERPDGSNFTLKIRSTKLEDSAMYFCAVHRAREAFFGQGTRLTVV.

This chain connects TRBV12-2 to TRBJ2-1; the table calls TRBD1, which could not be checked here. TRBV12-2 is labeled a pseudogene. This CDR3 region has 14 residues. CDR3 loop: CASRSGQGGNEQFF. For the CDR3, the DNA is TGTGCAAGTCGCTCGGGACAGGGTGGAAATGAGCAGTTCTTC.